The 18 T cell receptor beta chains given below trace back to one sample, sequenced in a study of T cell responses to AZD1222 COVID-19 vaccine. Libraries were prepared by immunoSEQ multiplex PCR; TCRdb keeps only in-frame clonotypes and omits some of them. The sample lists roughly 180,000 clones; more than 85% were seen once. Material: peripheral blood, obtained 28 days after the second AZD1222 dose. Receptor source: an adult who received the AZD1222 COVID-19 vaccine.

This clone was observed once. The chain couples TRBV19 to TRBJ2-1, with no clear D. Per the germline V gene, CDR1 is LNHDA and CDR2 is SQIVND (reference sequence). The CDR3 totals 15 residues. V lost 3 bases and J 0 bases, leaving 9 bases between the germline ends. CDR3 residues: CASSIPLVSYNEQFF. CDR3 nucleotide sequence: TGTGCCAGTAGTATTCCCCTGGTCTCCTACAATGAGCAGTTCTTC.

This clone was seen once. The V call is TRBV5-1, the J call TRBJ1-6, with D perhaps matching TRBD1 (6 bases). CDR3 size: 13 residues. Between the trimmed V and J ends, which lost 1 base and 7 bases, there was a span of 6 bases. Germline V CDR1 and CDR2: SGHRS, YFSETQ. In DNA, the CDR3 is TGCGCCAGCAGCTTGACAGGGAATTCACCCCTCCACTTT. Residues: CASSLTGNSPLHF. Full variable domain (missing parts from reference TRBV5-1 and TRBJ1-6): KAGVTQTPRYLIKTRGQQVTLSCSPISGHRSVSWYQQTPGQGLQFLFEYFSETQRNKGNFPGRFSGRQFSNSRSEMNVSTLELGDSALYLCASSLTGNSPLHFGNGTRLTVT.

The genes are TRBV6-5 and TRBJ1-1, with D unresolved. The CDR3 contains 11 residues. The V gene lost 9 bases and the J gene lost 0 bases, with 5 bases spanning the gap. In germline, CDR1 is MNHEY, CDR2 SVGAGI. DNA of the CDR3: TGTGCCAGTCATCTGAACACTGAAGCTTTCTTT. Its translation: CASHLNTEAFF.

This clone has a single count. CDR3 protein: CASSWKWEALGDNSPLHF. The CDR3 DNA sequence: TGCGCCAGCAGCTGGAAATGGGAAGCTCTGGGGGATAATTCACCCCTCCACTTT. The J gene is TRBJ1-6, the V gene TRBV5-1; D is perhaps TRBD1 (5 bases). The CDR3 is 18 residues long. Trimming took 3 bases from V and 5 from J, leaving 21 bases between them. CDR1 is SGHRS and CDR2 is YFSETQ in the germline V gene.

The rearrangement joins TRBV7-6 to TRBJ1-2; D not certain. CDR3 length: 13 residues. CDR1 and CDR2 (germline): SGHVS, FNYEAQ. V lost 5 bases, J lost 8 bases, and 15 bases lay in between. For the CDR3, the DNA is TGTGCCAGCAGCCTCAGTAAGATGGAGGGCTACACCTTC. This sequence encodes CASSLSKMEGYTF.

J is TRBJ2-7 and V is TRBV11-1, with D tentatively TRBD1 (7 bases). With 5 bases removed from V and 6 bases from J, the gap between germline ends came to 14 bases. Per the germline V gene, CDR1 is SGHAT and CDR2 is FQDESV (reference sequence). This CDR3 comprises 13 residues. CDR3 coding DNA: TGTGCCAGCAGCCCGAGACAGGGACTCGAGCAGTACTTC. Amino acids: CASSPRQGLEQYF.

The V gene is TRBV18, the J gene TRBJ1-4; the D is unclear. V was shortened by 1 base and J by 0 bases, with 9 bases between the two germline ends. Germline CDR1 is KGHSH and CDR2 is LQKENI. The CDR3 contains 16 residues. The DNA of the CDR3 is TGTGCCAGCTCACCACTCGGTTCTGCAACTAATGAAAAACTGTTTTTT. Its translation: CASSPLGSATNEKLFF.

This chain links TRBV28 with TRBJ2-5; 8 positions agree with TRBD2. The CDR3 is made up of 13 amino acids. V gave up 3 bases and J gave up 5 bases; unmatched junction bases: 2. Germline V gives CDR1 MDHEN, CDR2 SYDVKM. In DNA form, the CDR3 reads TGTGCCAGCAGTTTGAGCGGGAGTGAGACCCAGTACTTC. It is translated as CASSLSGSETQYF.

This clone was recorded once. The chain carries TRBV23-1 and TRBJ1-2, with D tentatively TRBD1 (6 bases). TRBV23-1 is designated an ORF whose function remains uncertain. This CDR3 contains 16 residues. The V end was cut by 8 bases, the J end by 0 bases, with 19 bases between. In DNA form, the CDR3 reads TGCGCCAGCGTCGAAATTCGGACAGCTTCTAACTATGGCTACACCTTC. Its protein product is CASVEIRTASNYGYTF.

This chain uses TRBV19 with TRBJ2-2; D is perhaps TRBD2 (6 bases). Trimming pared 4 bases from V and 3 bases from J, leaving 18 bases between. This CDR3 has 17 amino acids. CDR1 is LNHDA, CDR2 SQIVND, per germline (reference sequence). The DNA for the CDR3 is TGTGCCAGTAGTAGGGGACTGGCGGGACTGTACACCGGGGAGCTGTTTTTT. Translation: CASSRGLAGLYTGELFF.

The CDR3 sequence: CAISEGQTSNQPQHF. The DNA for the CDR3 is TGTGCCATCAGTGAGGGGCAGACGAGCAATCAGCCCCAGCATTTT. The V gene is TRBV10-3, the J gene TRBJ1-5; unclear D gene. The CDR3 spans 15 residues. Germline CDR1 reads ENHRY; CDR2 reads SYGVKD. The V end was cut by 2 bases, the J end by 1 base, with 9 bases between.

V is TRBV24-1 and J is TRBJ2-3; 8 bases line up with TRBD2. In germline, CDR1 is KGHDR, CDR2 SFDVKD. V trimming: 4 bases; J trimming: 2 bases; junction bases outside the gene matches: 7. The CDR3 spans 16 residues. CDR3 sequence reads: CATSDRGGLYTDTQYF. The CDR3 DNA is TGTGCCACCAGTGACCGCGGGGGGCTTTACACAGATACGCAGTATTTT.

The chain's CDR3 is CASSQDTRDVSFGYTF. In nucleotides, the CDR3 is TGTGCCAGCAGCCAAGATACGAGGGACGTAAGTTTTGGCTACACCTTC. V is TRBV3-1 (or the pseudogene TRBV3-2) and J is TRBJ1-2; TRBD1 might be the D (5 bases). Trimming shortened V by 0 bases and J by 7 bases, and 18 bases separated the two germline ends. The CDR3 consists of 16 residues. Germline V CDR1 and CDR2: LGHDT, YNNKEL (reference sequence).

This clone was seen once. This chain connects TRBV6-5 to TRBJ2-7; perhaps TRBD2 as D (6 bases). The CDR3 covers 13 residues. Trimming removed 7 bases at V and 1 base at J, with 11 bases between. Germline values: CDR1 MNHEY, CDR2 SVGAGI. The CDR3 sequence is CASKLADSYEQYF. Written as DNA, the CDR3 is TGTGCCAGCAAATTAGCGGATTCCTACGAGCAGTACTTC.

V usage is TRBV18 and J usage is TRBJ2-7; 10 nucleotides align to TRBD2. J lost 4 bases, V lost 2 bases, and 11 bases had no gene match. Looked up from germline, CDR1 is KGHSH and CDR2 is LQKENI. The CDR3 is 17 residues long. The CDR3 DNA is TGTGCCAGCTCACCAGGGCTAGCGGGAGCGGGAGGTTACGAGCAGTACTTC. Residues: CASSPGLAGAGGYEQYF.

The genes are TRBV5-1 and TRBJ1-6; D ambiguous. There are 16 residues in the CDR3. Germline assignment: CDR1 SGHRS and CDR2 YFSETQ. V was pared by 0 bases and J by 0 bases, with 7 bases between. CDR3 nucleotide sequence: TGCGCCAGCAGCTTGGGGTGGAGCTCCTATAATTCACCCCTCCACTTT. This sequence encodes CASSLGWSSYNSPLHF.

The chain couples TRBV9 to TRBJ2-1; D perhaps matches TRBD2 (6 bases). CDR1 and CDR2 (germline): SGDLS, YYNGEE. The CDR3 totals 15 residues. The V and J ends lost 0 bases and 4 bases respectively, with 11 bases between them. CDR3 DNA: TGTGCCAGCAGCGTAGGGCTAGCGCCTTACAATGAGCAGTTCTTC. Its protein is CASSVGLAPYNEQFF.

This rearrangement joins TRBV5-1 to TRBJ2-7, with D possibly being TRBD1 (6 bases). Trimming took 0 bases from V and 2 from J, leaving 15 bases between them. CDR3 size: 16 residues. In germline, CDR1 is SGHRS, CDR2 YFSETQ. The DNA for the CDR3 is TGCGCCAGCAGCTTGGCCCTGGACAGACCGACCTACGAGCAGTACTTC. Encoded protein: CASSLALDRPTYEQYF.